This T cell receptor beta chain was recovered during a study of blood T cell repertoires in COVID-19. Study-wide context: The United States, Italy and Spain were the sources of the acute and convalescent COVID-19 samples. PBMCs, B-cell-depleted T cells, or T cells provided the cDNA or gDNA that made up the material.

The table came from immunoSEQ multiplex PCR; TCRdb's copy has only in-frame clones and leaves some out. The sample shows about 400,000 clones, 88% of them seen only once. Sequencing input: PBMCs or T cells enriched from blood (not recorded which). This clonotype was obtained from a woman in her thirties or forties with acute COVID-19.

CDR3 loop: CASRGVEELFF. In DNA form, the CDR3 reads TGTGCCAGCAGGGGAGTGGAGGAGCTGTTTTTT. V is TRBV6-4 and J is TRBJ2-2; D might be TRBD2 (5 bases). V lost 6 bases, J lost 10 bases, and 9 bases lay in between. The germline CDR1 and CDR2 sequences are MRHNA and SNTAGT. CDR3 length: 11 amino acids.